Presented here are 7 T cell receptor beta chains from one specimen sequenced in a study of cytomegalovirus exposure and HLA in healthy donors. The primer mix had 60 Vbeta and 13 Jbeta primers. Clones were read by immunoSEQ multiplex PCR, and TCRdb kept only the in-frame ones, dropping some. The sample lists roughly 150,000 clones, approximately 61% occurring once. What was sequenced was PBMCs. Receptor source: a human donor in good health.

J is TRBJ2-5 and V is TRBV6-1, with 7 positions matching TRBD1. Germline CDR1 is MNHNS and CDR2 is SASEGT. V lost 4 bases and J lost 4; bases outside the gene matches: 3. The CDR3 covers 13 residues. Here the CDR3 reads CASSGQGVETQYF. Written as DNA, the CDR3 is TGTGCCAGCAGTGGACAGGGAGTAGAGACCCAGTACTTC.

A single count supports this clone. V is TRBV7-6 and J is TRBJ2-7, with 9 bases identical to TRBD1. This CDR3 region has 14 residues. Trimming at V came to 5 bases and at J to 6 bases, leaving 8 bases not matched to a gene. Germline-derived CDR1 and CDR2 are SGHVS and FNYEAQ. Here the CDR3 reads CASSLGQGWGEQYF. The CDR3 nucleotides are TGTGCCAGCAGCCTGGGACAGGGATGGGGCGAGCAGTACTTC.

The CDR3 DNA is TGTGCCAGCAGCCAAGACTACTACGAGCAGTACTTC. Protein product: CASSQDYYEQYF. The V gene is TRBV4-2, the J gene TRBJ2-7; D ambiguous. V was pared by 0 bases and J by 3 bases, with 3 bases between. This CDR3 is built from 12 residues. Germline V gene data show CDR1 as LGHNA and CDR2 as YNFKEQ.

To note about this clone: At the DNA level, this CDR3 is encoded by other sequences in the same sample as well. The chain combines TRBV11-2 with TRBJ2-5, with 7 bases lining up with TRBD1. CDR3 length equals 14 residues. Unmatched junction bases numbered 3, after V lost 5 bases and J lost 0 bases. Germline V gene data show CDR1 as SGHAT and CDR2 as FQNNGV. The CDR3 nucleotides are TGTGCCAGCAGCCTCGGGACAGACCAAGAGACCCAGTACTTC. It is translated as CASSLGTDQETQYF.

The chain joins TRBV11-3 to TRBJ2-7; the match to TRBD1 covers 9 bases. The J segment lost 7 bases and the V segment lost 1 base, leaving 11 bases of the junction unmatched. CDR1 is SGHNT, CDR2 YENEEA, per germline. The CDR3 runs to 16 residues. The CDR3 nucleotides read TGTGCCAGCAGCTTAGCGGGTACAGGGGGCTTTGGGGAGCAGTACTTC. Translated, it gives CASSLAGTGGFGEQYF.

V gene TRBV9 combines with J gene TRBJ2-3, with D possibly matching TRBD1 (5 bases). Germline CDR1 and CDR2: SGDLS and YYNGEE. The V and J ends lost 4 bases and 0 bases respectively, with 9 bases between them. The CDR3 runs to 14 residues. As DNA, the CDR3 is TGTGCCAGCAGCCTAGACAGTAGCACAGATACGCAGTATTTT. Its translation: CASSLDSSTDTQYF.

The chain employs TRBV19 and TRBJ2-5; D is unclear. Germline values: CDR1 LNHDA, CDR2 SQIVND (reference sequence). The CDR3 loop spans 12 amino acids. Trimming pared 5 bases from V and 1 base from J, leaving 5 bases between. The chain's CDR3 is CASSSIQETQYF. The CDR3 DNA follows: TGTGCCAGTAGTTCCATCCAAGAGACCCAGTACTTC.